Below, 29 T cell receptor beta chains from the same sample are listed, as sequenced in a study of control samples from healthy donors and cancer patients. This table comes from immunoSEQ multiplex PCR, and its TCRdb copy is limited to in-frame clones, with some not included. The sample records 150,000 to 200,000 clones, about nine tenths being singletons. Sequencing was carried out using blood. The receptors derive from a woman in her 30s in good health.

The rearrangement joins TRBV30 to TRBJ1-6, with D uncertain. Germline-derived CDR1 and CDR2 are GTSNPN and SVGIG (reference sequence). This CDR3 contains 13 residues. Between the trimmed V and J ends, which lost 3 bases and 4 bases, there was a span of 7 bases. CDR3 DNA sequence: TGTGCCTGGAGCCCCGAATATAATTCACCCCTCCACTTT. It specifies CAWSPEYNSPLHF.

This chain joins TRBV30 and TRBJ2-3, with 8 bases lining up with TRBD2. The CDR3 extends over 13 amino acids. Germline trimming cut 4 bases from V and 0 bases from J; bases unmatched to any gene: 0. Germline assignment: CDR1 GTSNPN and CDR2 SVGIG (reference sequence). Here the CDR3 DNA reads TGTGCCTGGACTAGCGGGAGCACAGATACGCAGTATTTT. Amino acid sequence: CAWTSGSTDTQYF. The full variable domain, in which reference TRBV30 and TRBJ2-3 provide the parts outside the CDR3, is SQTIHQWPATLVQPVGSPLSLECTVEGTSNPNLYWYRQAAGRGLQLLFYSVGIGQISSEVPQNLSASRPQDRQFILSSKKLLLSDSGFYLCAWTSGSTDTQYFGPGTRLTVL.

The V gene is TRBV29-1, the J gene TRBJ2-5; 15 positions agree with TRBD2. The J segment lost 4 bases and the V segment lost 7 bases, leaving 1 base of the junction unmatched. Per germline, CDR1 SQVTM and CDR2 ANQGSEA. The length of the CDR3 is 13 residues. CDR3 region: CSGTSGRVETQYF. The DNA of the CDR3 is TGCAGCGGGACTAGCGGGAGGGTAGAGACCCAGTACTTC.

The rearrangement joins TRBV5-4 to TRBJ2-3; TRBD2 matches at 9 bases. V was clipped by 2 bases and J by 1 base; unmatched bases: 2. Per the germline V gene, CDR1 is SGHNT and CDR2 is YYREEE (reference sequence). This CDR3 is built from 15 residues. This CDR3 is CASSLAGGRTDTQYF. CDR3 sequence (DNA): TGTGCCAGCAGCTTAGCGGGGGGCCGCACAGATACGCAGTATTTT.

This rearrangement joins TRBV5-1 to TRBJ2-6; D gene ambiguous. CDR3 size: 14 residues. V was trimmed by 3 bases and J by 2 bases, leaving 6 bases between them. CDR1 SGHRS and CDR2 YFSETQ come from the germline V gene. CDR3 sequence: CASSYSTGANVLTF. Here the CDR3 DNA reads TGCGCCAGCAGCTACAGTACTGGGGCCAACGTCCTGACTTTC.

The chain joins TRBV6-2 or TRBV6-3 to TRBJ1-2; D not certain. Trimming stripped 2 bases from V and 3 bases from J, with 7 bases between. The CDR3 loop spans 13 amino acids. Germline V lookup: CDR1 MNHEY, CDR2 SVGEGT. The CDR3 sequence is CASSYSPDYGYTF. The CDR3 DNA follows: TGTGCCAGCAGTTACAGTCCGGACTATGGCTACACCTTC.

This clone occurred a few times. The rearrangement links TRBV19 to TRBJ2-7; 10 bases fit TRBD1. Looked up from germline, CDR1 is LNHDA and CDR2 is SQIVND (reference sequence). V was clipped by 6 bases and J by 5 bases; unmatched bases: 7. This CDR3 region has 14 residues. For the CDR3, the DNA is TGTGCCAGTAGACCGGGACAGGGGTTCCACGAGCAGTACTTC. Its translation is CASRPGQGFHEQYF.

This chain uses TRBV18 with TRBJ2-3, with a tentative D call TRBD2 (5 bases). CDR1 is KGHSH, CDR2 LQKENI, per germline. The V end lost 6 bases, the J end lost 4 bases, and 8 bases lay between the germline ends. This CDR3 is built from 12 residues. This CDR3 reads CASSSGSDTQYF. CDR3 nucleotide sequence: TGTGCCAGCTCCTCGGGGTCAGATACGCAGTATTTT.

J is TRBJ1-4 and V is TRBV19, with a possible D match to TRBD1 (5 bases). CDR3 length: 13 amino acids. Trimming removed 6 bases from V and 7 bases from J, with 12 bases in between. The germline V gene encodes CDR1 LNHDA and CDR2 SQIVND (reference sequence). CDR3 sequence reads: CASRAQGGEKLFF. DNA of the CDR3: TGTGCCAGTAGAGCGCAGGGCGGTGAAAAACTGTTTTTT.

The V and J genes are TRBV9 and TRBJ2-5; the match to TRBD2 covers 10 bases. The CDR3 loop spans 15 amino acids. The germline V gene encodes CDR1 SGDLS and CDR2 YYNGEE. V trimming: 4 bases; J trimming: 4 bases; junction bases outside the gene matches: 7. As DNA, the CDR3 is TGTGCCAGCAGCAGAGCGGGAGGGCCAAGAGAGACCCAGTACTTC. Amino acid sequence: CASSRAGGPRETQYF.

This clone has just one count. This chain joins TRBV11-2 and TRBJ1-5; D gene unclear. This CDR3 comprises 13 residues. V dropped 0 bases and J dropped 2 bases, with 2 bases sitting between them. Germline values: CDR1 SGHAT, CDR2 FQNNGV. The CDR3 loop is CASSLDRNQPQHF. The CDR3 coding sequence is TGTGCCAGCAGCTTAGATCGCAATCAGCCCCAGCATTTT. Supplemented by reference TRBV11-2 and TRBJ1-5, the full variable domain reads EAGVAQSPRYKIIEKRQSVAFWCNPISGHATLYWYQQILGQGPKLLIQFQNNGVVDDSQLPKDRFSAERLKGVDSTLKIQPAKLEDSAVYLCASSLDRNQPQHFGDGTRLSIL.

This clone was observed a single time. The genes are TRBV25-1 and TRBJ2-1; D could derive from TRBD1 or TRBD2 (5 bases each). V was cut by 1 base and J by 0 bases, with 13 bases left in between. CDR1 and CDR2 (germline): MGHDK, SYGVNS. This CDR3 has 17 amino acids. CDR3 loop: CASSELPAGSSYNEQFF. The CDR3 DNA reads TGTGCCAGCAGTGAATTACCGGCAGGGAGCTCCTACAATGAGCAGTTCTTC.

The chain joins TRBV3-1 (or the pseudogene TRBV3-2) to TRBJ2-1, with 8 nucleotides matching TRBD2. The CDR3 has 15 residues. Germline V lookup: CDR1 LGHDT, CDR2 YNNKEL (reference sequence). V trimming: 0 bases; J trimming: 10 bases; junction bases outside the gene matches: 8. The chain's CDR3 is CASSQDRGLASEQFF. The CDR3 bases are TGTGCCAGCAGCCAAGACCGCGGACTAGCCTCCGAGCAGTTCTTC.

About this clone itself: Other DNA sequences in this sample translate to the same CDR3. The chain employs TRBV27 and TRBJ2-1, with TRBD2 identical over 7 bases. The germline CDR1 and CDR2 sequences are MNHEY and SMNVEV (reference sequence). The CDR3 extends over 14 amino acids. V was clipped by 3 bases and J by 5 bases; unmatched bases: 4. The CDR3 here is CASSFQRGNNEQFF. The CDR3 DNA sequence: TGTGCCAGCAGTTTCCAGCGGGGAAACAATGAGCAGTTCTTC.

The chain combines TRBV29-1 with TRBJ1-4; weak D call: TRBD1 (6 bases). Germline values: CDR1 SQVTM, CDR2 ANQGSEA. The V end lost 4 bases, the J end lost 0 bases, and 12 bases lay between the germline ends. CDR3 length equals 15 residues. The CDR3 loop reads CSVVLGATTNEKLFF. As DNA, the CDR3 is TGCAGCGTTGTCCTGGGGGCGACAACTAATGAAAAACTGTTTTTT.

A remark on this clone: An end of the junction does not agree with germline; a read error may underlie this. The J gene is TRBJ2-1, the V gene TRBV7-7, with TRBD1 as a possible D gene (6 bases). The germline gives CDR1 SSHAT, CDR2 FNYEAQ (reference sequence). The CDR3 is 13 residues long. The CDR3 is CASSLRQGYEQFF. Written as DNA, the CDR3 is TGTGCTAGCAGCCTAAGGCAGGGGTATGAGCAGTTCTTC.

This clone was observed a few times. The chain employs TRBV15 and TRBJ2-6, with TRBD1 identical over 9 bases. Germline loops: CDR1 LNHNV, CDR2 YYDKDF (reference sequence). The CDR3 covers 18 residues. V dropped 3 bases and J dropped 0; count of bases not matched to a gene: 6. The CDR3 DNA is TGTGCCACCAGCAGCCCGGGACAGGGAGTCTCTGGGGCCAACGTCCTGACTTTC. The encoded protein is CATSSPGQGVSGANVLTF.

This chain links TRBV3-1 (or the pseudogene TRBV3-2) with TRBJ2-1, with D possibly being TRBD2 (6 bases). Trimming removed 3 bases at V and 1 base at J, with 13 bases between. The CDR3 is 16 residues long. Germline assignment: CDR1 LGHDT and CDR2 YNNKEL (reference sequence). CDR3 sequence: CASSHLAGSSYNEQFF. The CDR3 bases are TGTGCCAGCAGCCATCTGGCGGGGTCATCCTACAATGAGCAGTTCTTC.

The chain couples TRBV19 to TRBJ1-5; the D gene is possibly TRBD1 (6 bases). CDR1 and CDR2 (germline): LNHDA, SQIVND (reference sequence). The V gene lost 7 bases and the J gene lost 0 bases, with 13 bases spanning the gap. The CDR3 consists of 15 residues. The CDR3 here is CASTRGGYSNQPQHF. The CDR3 region has the DNA TGTGCCAGTACCCGGGGGGGCTATAGCAATCAGCCCCAGCATTTT. Drawing the rest from reference TRBV19 and TRBJ1-5, the complete variable domain is DGGITQSPKYLFRKEGQNVTLSCEQNLNHDAMYWYRQDPGQGLRLIYYSQIVNDFQKGDIAEGYSVSREKKESFPLTVTSAQKNPTAFYLCASTRGGYSNQPQHFGDGTRLSIL.

The chain recombines TRBV7-9 with TRBJ1-2; no reliable D call. The length of the CDR3 is 11 residues. Deletions cut 2 bases from V and 6 bases from J, with 4 bases between. Germline CDR1 and CDR2: SEHNR and FQNEAQ (reference sequence). CDR3 in amino acids: CASSLTHGYTF. CDR3 coding DNA: TGTGCCAGCAGCTTAACCCATGGCTACACCTTC.

The chain links TRBV5-8 to TRBJ1-3; tentative D call: TRBD1 (5 bases). The CDR3 totals 16 residues. Per the germline V gene, CDR1 is SGHTS and CDR2 is YDEGEE. V gave up 0 bases and J gave up 3 bases, with 13 bases separating them. CDR3 residues: CASSLASRVRGNTIYF. In nucleotides, the CDR3 is TGTGCCAGCAGCTTGGCCAGCAGGGTGCGTGGAAACACCATATATTTT.

The genes are TRBV28 and TRBJ1-1; tentative D call: TRBD1 (5 bases). CDR1 and CDR2 (germline): MDHEN, SYDVKM. The CDR3 contains 14 residues. With 2 bases removed from V and 1 base from J, the gap between germline ends came to 8 bases. CDR3 protein: CASSLTDRNTEAFF. CDR3 nucleotides: TGTGCCAGCAGTTTAACCGACAGGAACACTGAAGCTTTCTTT.

V is TRBV2 and J is TRBJ1-3; D is uncertain. This CDR3 spans 13 amino acids. V gave up 4 bases and J gave up 4 bases, with 8 bases separating them. Germline-derived CDR1 and CDR2 are SNHLY and FYNNEI. CDR3 DNA: TGTGCCAGCAGTGGGGCAGAAGGAAACACCATATATTTT. Its protein product is CASSGAEGNTIYF.

This clone ranks as medium-sized. The J gene is TRBJ1-1, the V gene TRBV2; D not certain. Germline CDR1 SNHLY, CDR2 FYNNEI. Deletions cut 7 bases from V and 0 bases from J, with 9 bases between. This CDR3 comprises 13 residues. The CDR3 spells CASMVQMNTEAFF. CDR3 DNA: TGTGCCAGCATGGTACAGATGAACACTGAAGCTTTCTTT.

This clone came up once. The gene calls are TRBV30 and TRBJ1-2; TRBD1 matches at 7 bases. The trim removed 2 bases at V and 4 bases at J, leaving 4 bases unmatched. This CDR3 has 13 residues. Per germline, CDR1 GTSNPN and CDR2 SVGIG (reference sequence). In DNA, the CDR3 is TGTGCCTGGAGTAGAGGACAGGCCTATGGCTACACCTTC. This translates into CAWSRGQAYGYTF.

The chain carries TRBV9 and TRBJ2-7; D gene uncertain. This CDR3 spans 15 amino acids. The germline CDR1 and CDR2 sequences are SGDLS and YYNGEE. Trimming cost V 0 bases and J 2 bases, with 12 bases left between them. The CDR3 bases are TGTGCCAGCAGCGTAGGGGTGACACGTACCTACGAGCAGTACTTC. Its translation: CASSVGVTRTYEQYF. The entire variable domain, with the rest obtained from reference TRBV9 and TRBJ2-7, is as follows: DSGVTQTPKHLITATGQRVTLRCSPRSGDLSVYWYQQSLDQGLQFLIQYYNGEERAKGNILERFSAQQFPDLHSELNLSSLELGDSALYFCASSVGVTRTYEQYFGPGTRLTVT.

V and J are TRBV27 and TRBJ2-2; possibly TRBD1 for D (6 bases). With 5 bases removed from V and 1 base from J, the gap between germline ends came to 14 bases. CDR1 MNHEY and CDR2 SMNVEV come from the germline V gene (reference sequence). CDR3 size: 16 residues. The CDR3 DNA sequence: TGTGCCAGCAGTCCCCCGGGACAACTGAACACCGGGGAGCTGTTTTTT. Encoded protein: CASSPPGQLNTGELFF.

As concerns this clone: Different DNA sequences within this sample yield the same CDR3. This chain uses TRBV6-2 or TRBV6-3 with TRBJ1-5; a weak D match, TRBD1 (5 bases). Germline assignment: CDR1 MNHEY and CDR2 SVGEGT. This CDR3 contains 15 residues. Trimming left V 0 bases short and J 2 bases short, with 8 bases between. DNA of the CDR3: TGTGCCAGCAGTTACTCGAGCAGGGGCAATCAGCCCCAGCATTTT. It encodes CASSYSSRGNQPQHF.

The chain is built from TRBV28 and TRBJ1-6; 8 bases align to TRBD1. After removal of 4 bases from V and 7 bases from J, the junction contained 3 bases not matched to a gene. The CDR3 length is 14 residues. The germline CDR1 and CDR2 sequences are MDHEN and SYDVKM. In DNA form, the CDR3 reads TGTGCCAGCAGTTACAGGGGGAGGAATTCACCCCTCCACTTT. It translates to CASSYRGRNSPLHF. Based on the CDR3 plus reference TRBV28 and TRBJ1-6, the full variable domain is DVKVTQSSRYLVKRTGEKVFLECVQDMDHENMFWYRQDPGLGLRLIYFSYDVKMKEKGDIPEGYSVSREKKERFSLILESASTNQTSMYLCASSYRGRNSPLHFGNGTRLTVT.